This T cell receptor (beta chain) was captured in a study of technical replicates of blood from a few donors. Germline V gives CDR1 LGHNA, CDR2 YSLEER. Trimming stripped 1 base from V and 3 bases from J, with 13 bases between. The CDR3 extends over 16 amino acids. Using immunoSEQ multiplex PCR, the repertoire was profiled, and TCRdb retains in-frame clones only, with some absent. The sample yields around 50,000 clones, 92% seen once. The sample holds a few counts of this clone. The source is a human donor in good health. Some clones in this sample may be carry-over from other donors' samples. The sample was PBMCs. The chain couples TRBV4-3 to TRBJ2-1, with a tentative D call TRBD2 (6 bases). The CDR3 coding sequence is TGCGCCAGCAGCCAAGGACGGGCGGGACTCTACAATGAGCAGTTCTTC. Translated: CASSQGRAGLYNEQFF.